Listed here are 16 T cell receptor beta chains from one sample, sequenced in a study of tumor-infiltrating lymphocytes in oesophageal squamous cell carcinoma. TCRdb re-called the PCR reads through MiXCR, storing one row per CDR3 protein. This table has approximately 11,000 distinct CDR3 sequences, about 50% appearing once. Sequencing was carried out using esophageal tumor tissue. Receptors originate from a male donor with esophageal squamous cell carcinoma.

This chain connects TRBV7-2 to TRBJ2-3; 8 bases map to TRBD1. The CDR3 spans 13 residues. In germline, CDR1 is SGHTA, CDR2 FQGNSA. The V and J ends lost 2 bases and 14 bases, in that order; junction bases with no gene match: 9. The CDR3 DNA follows: TGTGCCAGCAGCTTACAGGGGGCGCAAGTGGGGTATTTT. This codes for CASSLQGAQVGYF.

The chain joins TRBV20-1 to TRBJ2-5; 10 nucleotides match TRBD2. Germline V gene data show CDR1 as DFQATT and CDR2 as SNEGSKA (reference sequence). The CDR3 extends over 15 amino acids. Trimming at V came to 1 base and at J to 11 bases, leaving 13 bases not matched to a gene. The CDR3 sequence is CSARVGLAGVNEQYF. Written as DNA, the CDR3 is TGCAGTGCTAGAGTTGGGCTAGCGGGAGTTAATGAGCAGTACTTC.

This clonotype showed up just a few times. The rearrangement uses TRBV3-1 and TRBJ2-5; possible D gene TRBD1, 5 bases. This CDR3 has 16 amino acids. The germline V and J ends were trimmed by 0 bases and 1 base, with 12 bases remaining between them. The V gene's germline CDR1 is LGHDT and CDR2 YNNKEL (reference sequence). The CDR3 sequence: CASSQDKGLTQETQYF. The CDR3, as DNA: TGTGCCAGCAGCCAAGATAAGGGGCTCACCCAAGAGACCCAGTACTTC.

This clonotype was detected a few times. The DNA of the CDR3 is TGTGCCAGCAGCCTAAACAGGGAAGATGGAAACACCATATATTTT. Its translation: CASSLNREDGNTIYF. This chain links TRBV6-1 with TRBJ1-3, with a weak D call TRBD1 (6 bases). V was shortened by 6 bases and J by 3 bases, with 15 bases between the two germline ends. The CDR3 extends over 15 amino acids. The germline V gene has CDR1 MNHNS and CDR2 SASEGT.

This clonotype ranks as large (0.1 to 1%). Sequence at one end of the junction differs from germline and may be a read error. The V call is TRBV7-7, the J call TRBJ2-2, with 8 bases lining up with TRBD1. The germline gives CDR1 SSHAT, CDR2 FNYEAQ (reference sequence). This CDR3 has 16 amino acids. CDR3 amino acids: CASSFSTGAYTGELFF. For the CDR3, the DNA is TGTGCTAGCAGCTTTTCGACAGGGGCTTACACCGGGGAGCTGTTTTTT.

V usage is TRBV11-1 and J usage is TRBJ2-7; D possibly corresponds to TRBD2 (5 bases). The J call may be faulty, since TRBJ2-5 better matches the DNA end. The CDR3 is made up of 15 amino acids. Germline-derived CDR1 and CDR2 are SGHAT and FQDESV (reference sequence). This chain's CDR3 is CASSLHLPGKETQYF. DNA of the CDR3: TGTGCCAGCAGCTTACATCTTCCGGGAAAAGAGACCCAGTACTTC.

This clonotype turned up a few times. V and J are TRBV29-1 and TRBJ1-1; D is undetermined. The CDR3 has 12 amino acids. Germline V gives CDR1 SQVTM, CDR2 ANQGSEA. V was clipped by 2 bases and J by 5 bases, with 9 bases between them. This CDR3 is CSVERVWTEAFF. The CDR3 DNA reads TGCAGCGTTGAAAGGGTATGGACTGAAGCTTTCTTT.

The chain is built from TRBV7-6 and TRBJ1-3; weak D call: TRBD1 (6 bases). Trimming stripped 5 bases from V and 4 bases from J, with 18 bases between. The CDR3 is made up of 16 amino acids. Germline-derived CDR1 and CDR2 are SGHVS and FNYEAQ. The CDR3 DNA is TGTGCCAGCAGCCCGACCCGGGGGGCGCAAGGAAACACCATATATTTT. It specifies CASSPTRGAQGNTIYF.

V is TRBV24-1 and J is TRBJ2-3, with D hard to call. V was clipped by 5 bases and J by 10 bases, with 9 bases between them. The germline V gene has CDR1 KGHDR and CDR2 SFDVKD. The CDR3 totals 11 residues. CDR3 amino acids: CATSGGFSQYF. CDR3 sequence (DNA): TGTGCCACCAGTGGGGGATTTTCGCAGTATTTT.

The chain combines TRBV7-4 with TRBJ2-1; 12 bases map to TRBD2. The germline CDR1 and CDR2 sequences are SGHVT and SQSDAQ. This CDR3 region has 20 residues. V was clipped by 5 bases and J by 0 bases; unmatched bases: 14. The CDR3 protein is CASSLSTSGSFRSSYNEQFF. CDR3 DNA sequence: TGTGCCAGCAGCCTCTCGACTAGCGGGAGTTTTCGTAGCTCCTACAATGAGCAGTTCTTC.

Comment on this clonotype: This sequence may be a read error, since a much larger clone differs from it by one base. The V and J genes are TRBV6-6 and TRBJ2-7, with 7 bases that match TRBD1. With 8 bases clipped from V and 7 bases from J, the junction kept 14 bases outside the gene matches. CDR3 length equals 14 residues. CDR1 and CDR2 (germline): MNHNY, SVGAGI (reference sequence). In DNA, the CDR3 is TGTGCCAGCTCGACAGGGAGCTCCTACAATGAGCAGTACTTC. Amino acids: CASSTGSSYNEQYF.

V usage is TRBV7-1 and J usage is TRBJ2-6; perhaps TRBD2 as D (7 bases). TRBV7-1 is noted as an ORF with a role that remains uncertain. The CDR3 contains 16 residues. V gave up 5 bases and J gave up 2 bases, with 13 bases separating them. CDR3 DNA sequence: TGTGCCAGCAGCCCTAGGGGGGGGGCTGGGGCCAACGTCCTGACTTTC. It codes for CASSPRGGAGANVLTF.

The chain employs TRBV7-6 and TRBJ2-4; 10 bases agree with TRBD2. Matching the DNA end better, TRBJ2-1 makes the J call doubtful. The CDR3 runs 14 residues. The germline gives CDR1 SGHVS, CDR2 FNYEAQ. The CDR3 coding sequence is TGTGCCAGCAGCCGATCTAGCGGGAGCAATGAGCAGTTCTTC. Encoded protein: CASSRSSGSNEQFF.

The genes are TRBV3-1 and TRBJ2-7; 10 bases map to TRBD2. The DNA end favors TRBJ2-1, so the J call may be wrong. The length of the CDR3 is 16 residues. The V gene's germline CDR1 is LGHDT and CDR2 YNNKEL (reference sequence). This CDR3 is CASSALGLASRSEQFF. The CDR3 region has the DNA TGTGCCAGCAGCGCCCTGGGACTAGCGAGTAGATCCGAGCAGTTCTTC.

This clonotype has just one count. The chain uses TRBV6-1 and TRBJ2-1, with 7 bases that match TRBD2. V lost 5 bases and J lost 5; bases outside the gene matches: 6. The CDR3 consists of 14 residues. Per germline, CDR1 MNHNS and CDR2 SASEGT. The CDR3 sequence is CASSRDYTNNEQFF. CDR3 nucleotide sequence: TGTGCCAGCAGTCGGGACTACACTAACAATGAGCAGTTCTTC.

The chain combines TRBV7-4 with TRBJ1-4, with 9 bases lining up with TRBD1. Unmatched junction bases numbered 6, after V lost 5 bases and J lost 5 bases. Looked up from germline, CDR1 is SGHVT and CDR2 is SQSDAQ. The CDR3 length is 15 residues. CDR3 sequence (DNA): TGTGCCAGCAGCCCCGGGACAGGGAGCAATGAAAAACTGTTTTTT. Translated: CASSPGTGSNEKLFF.